Following are 30 T cell receptor beta chains from one sample sequenced in a study of early T cells in non-severe SARS-CoV-2 infection. TCRdb passed the 5' RACE reads through MiXCR, listing each CDR3 protein once. The sample contains tens of thousands of distinct CDR3 sequences, 9.5% to 15% of which appear only once. Source material: whole blood. All receptors come from an adult who was a healthcare worker with PCR-confirmed SARS-CoV-2 infection or an uninfected control (not recorded which).

This clonotype was seen more than once but under ten times. The gene calls are TRBV11-2 and TRBJ1-2; perhaps TRBD1 as D (5 bases). The CDR3 contains 12 residues. The V gene lost 5 bases and the J gene lost 7 bases, with 11 bases spanning the gap. CDR1 and CDR2 from the germline V gene are SGHAT and FQNNGV. The CDR3 bases are TGTGCCAGCAGCCCGGTCGGGGCTGGCTACACCTTC. Its translation is CASSPVGAGYTF. The whole variable domain, filled in from reference TRBV11-2 and TRBJ1-2, reads EAGVAQSPRYKIIEKRQSVAFWCNPISGHATLYWYQQILGQGPKLLIQFQNNGVVDDSQLPKDRFSAERLKGVDSTLKIQPAKLEDSAVYLCASSPVGAGYTFGSGTRLTVV.

J is TRBJ2-7 and V is TRBV28; D possibly corresponds to TRBD1 (5 bases). V lost 8 bases and J lost 5, with 19 bases in between. Germline V gene lookup returns CDR1 MDHEN and CDR2 SYDVKM. The CDR3 runs 14 residues. The CDR3 DNA reads as TGTGCCAGCGGCTCTGGACCAGGGCTCGACGAGCAGTACTTC. This encodes CASGSGPGLDEQYF.

This clonotype has a single count. A much larger clone is a single base away; this may be a read error. This chain connects TRBV4-1 to TRBJ2-3; D unresolved. In germline, CDR1 is MGHRA, CDR2 YSYEKL. The CDR3 consists of 13 residues. The CDR3 is CTSSQRNTDTQYF. In nucleotides, the CDR3 is TGCACCAGCAGCCAGCGCAACACAGATACGCAGTATTTT.

This chain links TRBV7-3 with TRBJ2-1; 8 positions agree with TRBD2. CDR3 size: 14 residues. Unmatched junction bases numbered 7, after V lost 5 bases and J lost 7 bases. The V gene's germline CDR1 is SGHTA and CDR2 FQGTGA. The CDR3 here is CASSQDSGSNEQFF. The CDR3 DNA sequence: TGTGCCAGCAGCCAAGACAGCGGGAGTAATGAGCAGTTCTTC.

This clonotype occurred a few times. This chain links TRBV24-1 with TRBJ1-5, with TRBD1 as a possible D gene (6 bases). The CDR3 runs 12 residues. From germline, CDR1 is KGHDR and CDR2 SFDVKD. Trimming cost V 5 bases and J 5 bases, with 6 bases left between them. CDR3 nucleotide sequence: TGTGCCACCAGTGCAGGGGATCAGCCCCAGCATTTT. The encoded protein is CATSAGDQPQHF.

This clonotype was detected many times. The V gene is TRBV5-1, the J gene TRBJ2-1; D may be TRBD2 (6 bases). CDR1 and CDR2 (germline): SGHRS, YFSETQ. The CDR3 has 13 residues. The germline V and J ends were trimmed by 3 bases and 7 bases, with 11 bases remaining between them. CDR3 bases: TGCGCCAGCAGCTGGGGGGTCGTTAATGAGCAGTTCTTC. This translates into CASSWGVVNEQFF.

The sample holds one count of this clonotype. V is TRBV11-2 and J is TRBJ1-2; TRBD1 is a possible D gene (6 bases). The CDR3 is 13 amino acids. The V end was cut by 5 bases, the J end by 4 bases, with 11 bases between. Germline values: CDR1 SGHAT, CDR2 FQNNGV. Here the CDR3 DNA reads TGTGCCAGCAGCCGAACAGGGCCCTATGGCTACACCTTC. Translation: CASSRTGPYGYTF.

The V and J genes are TRBV7-9 and TRBJ2-7; D gene uncertain. V lost 4 bases and J lost 4, with 8 bases in between. Germline CDR1 reads SEHNR; CDR2 reads FQNEAQ (reference sequence). The CDR3 length is 12 residues. CDR3 region: CASSWTGYEQYF. The DNA of the CDR3 is TGTGCCAGCAGCTGGACCGGTTACGAGCAGTACTTC.

V gene TRBV20-1 combines with J gene TRBJ2-3, with 10 bases lining up with TRBD2. The V and J ends lost 1 base and 4 bases, in that order; junction bases with no gene match: 5. Per the germline V gene, CDR1 is DFQATT and CDR2 is SNEGSKA (reference sequence). The CDR3 runs to 15 residues. CDR3 sequence (DNA): TGCAGTGCTAGAGCTCTAGCGGGAGCCCCAGATACGCAGTATTTT. Protein sequence: CSARALAGAPDTQYF.

J is TRBJ2-7 and V is TRBV24-1; D gene unclear. This CDR3 comprises 9 residues. Germline loops: CDR1 KGHDR, CDR2 SFDVKD. Trimming took off 10 bases at V and 2 bases at J, with 2 bases between the two ends. The CDR3 DNA reads TGTGCCACAGCCTACGAGCAGTACTTC. This gives the protein CATAYEQYF.

This clonotype was counted at least ten times. V is TRBV3-1 and J is TRBJ2-3; D may match TRBD1 or TRBD2 (5 bases each). CDR1 is LGHDT and CDR2 is YNNKEL in the germline V gene (reference sequence). This CDR3 comprises 15 residues. Trimming removed 4 bases at V and 2 bases at J, with 13 bases between. In DNA form, the CDR3 reads TGTGCCAGCAGCCGTGACGGGGCGAACACAGATACGCAGTATTTT. Its translation is CASSRDGANTDTQYF.

CDR3 sequence reads: CSARAPRTGDEAFF. CDR3 coding DNA: TGCAGTGCTAGGGCCCCCAGGACAGGGGATGAAGCTTTCTTT. This rearrangement joins TRBV20-1 to TRBJ1-1; 9 bases line up with TRBD1. In germline, CDR1 is DFQATT, CDR2 SNEGSKA (reference sequence). The J segment lost 7 bases and the V segment lost 3 bases, leaving 9 bases of the junction unmatched. This CDR3 is built from 14 residues.

Sample share makes this clonotype medium-sized. The rearrangement uses TRBV30 and TRBJ2-7; D may be TRBD2 (6 bases). CDR1 is GTSNPN and CDR2 is SVGIG in the germline V gene (reference sequence). V was trimmed by 4 bases and J by 1 base, leaving 11 bases between them. This CDR3 comprises 13 residues. CDR3 sequence (DNA): TGTGCCTGGACTCTAGCGTATTCCTACGAGCAGTACTTC. Translation gives CAWTLAYSYEQYF.

This clonotype was counted at least ten times. The V gene is TRBV7-9, the J gene TRBJ2-5; TRBD1 matches at 7 bases. Germline-derived CDR1 and CDR2 are SEHNR and FQNEAQ (reference sequence). J gave up 4 bases and V 6 bases, and 11 bases lay outside the gene matches. The CDR3 totals 15 residues. The CDR3, as DNA: TGTGCCAGCAGTCCGCCCCTCAGGGGGTCAGAGACCCAGTACTTC. Protein product: CASSPPLRGSETQYF.

Points on this clonotype: A much larger clone differs by one base, so this may be a read error. The V gene is TRBV9, the J gene TRBJ2-3; 7 bases agree with TRBD2. The CDR3 is 16 residues long. The germline V gene has CDR1 SGDLS and CDR2 YYNGEE. The V and J ends lost 2 bases and 2 bases, in that order; junction bases with no gene match: 8. In DNA form, the CDR3 reads TGTGCCAGCAGCGTGAAAAGCGGGGCCCACACAGATACGCAGTATTTT. Its translation: CASSVKSGAHTDTQYF.

This clonotype was seen repeatedly, ten times or more. This CDR3 is CASKTGAYNEQFF. The CDR3 DNA follows: TGTGCCAGCAAGACGGGAGCCTACAATGAGCAGTTCTTC. The rearrangement uses TRBV28 and TRBJ2-1, with TRBD2 as a possible D gene (6 bases). This CDR3 contains 13 residues. V lost 7 bases to trimming and J lost 2 bases, with 9 bases between them. CDR1 is MDHEN, CDR2 SYDVKM, per germline. Complete variable domain (other parts from reference TRBV28 and TRBJ2-1): DVKVTQSSRYLVKRTGEKVFLECVQDMDHENMFWYRQDPGLGLRLIYFSYDVKMKEKGDIPEGYSVSREKKERFSLILESASTNQTSMYLCASKTGAYNEQFFGPGTRLTVL.

This clonotype was counted ten times or more. The chain carries TRBV20-1 and TRBJ2-2; 8 bases fit TRBD2. The CDR3 spans 13 residues. CDR1 is DFQATT, CDR2 SNEGSKA, per germline (reference sequence). J was trimmed by 6 bases and V by 0 bases; bases with no gene match: 0. The CDR3 is CSAREREAGELFF. CDR3 nucleotide sequence: TGCAGTGCTAGAGAGCGGGAGGCCGGGGAGCTGTTTTTT.

The J gene is TRBJ2-5, the V gene TRBV7-9, with D maybe TRBD1 (5 bases). Trimming took off 5 bases at V and 2 bases at J, with 12 bases between the two ends. The CDR3 length is 14 residues. Germline CDR1 SEHNR, CDR2 FQNEAQ (reference sequence). The CDR3 bases are TGTGCCAGCAGCCCCCACGGACAACAAGAGACCCAGTACTTC. As protein: CASSPHGQQETQYF.

The genes are TRBV6-6 and TRBJ2-7, with D perhaps TRBD1 (5 bases). The CDR3 spans 15 residues. Trimming took 6 bases from V and 5 from J, leaving 20 bases between them. The germline gives CDR1 MNHNY, CDR2 SVGAGI (reference sequence). CDR3 protein: CASSSLAGRMNEQYF. The CDR3 DNA follows: TGTGCCAGCAGCTCCCTCGCAGGGCGGATGAACGAGCAGTACTTC.

This clonotype occurred many times. The J gene is TRBJ1-2, the V gene TRBV7-9, with D hard to call. The CDR3 has 15 amino acids. V was clipped by 2 bases and J by 9 bases, with 19 bases between them. Germline CDR1 SEHNR, CDR2 FQNEAQ (reference sequence). This CDR3 is CASSLSLPGFPRYTF. The DNA of the CDR3 is TGTGCCAGCAGCTTATCCCTGCCAGGATTCCCACGCTACACCTTC.

In this sample, this clonotype turned up a few times. The chain carries TRBV5-4 and TRBJ2-1; 14 nucleotides match TRBD2. Germline-derived CDR1 and CDR2 are SGHNT and YYREEE (reference sequence). The trim removed 4 bases at V and 9 bases at J, leaving 9 bases unmatched. This CDR3 is built from 16 residues. Here the CDR3 reads CASSPPGLAGEGEQFF. In DNA form, the CDR3 reads TGTGCCAGCAGCCCCCCGGGACTAGCGGGAGAGGGTGAGCAGTTCTTC.

The chain carries TRBV4-1 and TRBJ2-5, with 12 bases aligning to TRBD1. The CDR3 totals 16 residues. The trim removed 3 bases at V and 5 bases at J, leaving 7 bases unmatched. Germline CDR1 and CDR2: MGHRA and YSYEKL. CDR3 nucleotides: TGCGCCAGCAGCCAGGGGGACAGGGGGCGTCTGGAGACCCAGTACTTC. Protein product: CASSQGDRGRLETQYF.

This clonotype was detected many times. V gene TRBV12-3 or TRBV12-4 combines with J gene TRBJ1-1; TRBD1 matches 9 bases. With 10 bases clipped from V and 5 bases from J, the junction kept 14 bases outside the gene matches. This CDR3 region has 15 residues. The CDR3 DNA reads as TGTGCCACCGGGGCTAGAGGACAGGGGAGGACTGAAGCTTTCTTT. Encoded protein: CATGARGQGRTEAFF.

CDR3 loop: CAPEVYNEQFF. The CDR3 nucleotides read TGCGCCCCGGAGGTCTACAATGAGCAGTTCTTC. V is TRBV20-1 and J is TRBJ2-1, with D perhaps matching TRBD2 (5 bases). The length of the CDR3 is 11 residues. Germline CDR1 is DFQATT and CDR2 is SNEGSKA (reference sequence).

This clonotype was seen a handful of times. This sequence joins TRBV11-2 and TRBJ1-1; D not resolved. CDR3 length: 14 residues. Trimming shortened V by 5 bases and J by 4 bases, and 14 bases separated the two germline ends. Germline values: CDR1 SGHAT, CDR2 FQNNGV. In nucleotides, the CDR3 is TGTGCCAGCAGCCTCCTGGCGGCAGGCACTGAAGCTTTCTTT. It specifies CASSLLAAGTEAFF.

The J gene is TRBJ1-4, the V gene TRBV12-3 or TRBV12-4; TRBD1 matches 7 bases. This CDR3 has 14 amino acids. The V gene end was trimmed by 5 bases and the J gene end by 6 bases; junction bases not matched to a gene: 6. DNA for the CDR3: TGTGCCAGCAGTCAGCAGGGGGGCTATGAAAAACTGTTTTTT. Its protein is CASSQQGGYEKLFF.

This clonotype was detected many times. The rearrangement joins TRBV12-3 or TRBV12-4 to TRBJ1-2; perhaps TRBD1 as D (5 bases). Trimming took 5 bases from V and 4 from J, leaving 8 bases between them. The CDR3 loop spans 12 amino acids. The CDR3 DNA reads TGTGCCAGCAGTCCGCAGGGCTATGGCTACACCTTC. Amino acids: CASSPQGYGYTF.

This clonotype has a count of ten or more. V and J are TRBV6-1 and TRBJ1-1; D is perhaps TRBD1 (5 bases). This CDR3 contains 17 residues. Germline V gene sequence: CDR1 MNHNS, CDR2 SASEGT. The V and J ends lost 0 bases and 4 bases respectively, with 18 bases between them. The CDR3 sequence is CASSEALLRLGGTEAFF. CDR3 nucleotide sequence: TGTGCCAGCAGTGAAGCGCTTCTGAGGCTGGGGGGCACTGAAGCTTTCTTT.

This clonotype was seen repeatedly, ten times or more. This chain connects TRBV6-1 to TRBJ2-1; 8 bases map to TRBD2. This CDR3 spans 13 amino acids. J was trimmed by 9 bases and V by 5 bases; bases with no gene match: 6. Germline V gene lookup returns CDR1 MNHNS and CDR2 SASEGT. The CDR3 loop is CASSFGRAGEQFF. The CDR3 coding sequence is TGTGCCAGCAGTTTCGGGAGGGCCGGTGAGCAGTTCTTC.

In this sample, this clonotype turned up a few times. The chain recombines TRBV6-2 or TRBV6-3 with TRBJ2-2; 7 bases map to TRBD2. Unmatched junction bases numbered 16, after V lost 4 bases and J lost 5 bases. Germline-derived CDR1 and CDR2 are MNHEY and SVGEGT. The CDR3 runs 18 residues. Here the CDR3 reads CASSSWVAGAFGTGELFF. CDR3 nucleotides: TGTGCCAGCAGTTCCTGGGTGGCGGGAGCTTTTGGGACCGGGGAGCTGTTTTTT.